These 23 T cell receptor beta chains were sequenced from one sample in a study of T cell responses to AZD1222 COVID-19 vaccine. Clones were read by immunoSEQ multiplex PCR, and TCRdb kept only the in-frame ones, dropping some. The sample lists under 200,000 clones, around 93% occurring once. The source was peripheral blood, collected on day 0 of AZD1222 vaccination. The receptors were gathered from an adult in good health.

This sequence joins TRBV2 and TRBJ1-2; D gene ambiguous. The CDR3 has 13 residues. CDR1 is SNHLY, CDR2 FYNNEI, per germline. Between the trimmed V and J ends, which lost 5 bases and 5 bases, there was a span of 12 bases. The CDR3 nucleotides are TGTGCCAGCAGTCCGACGTTTGCATATGGCTACACCTTC. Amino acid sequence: CASSPTFAYGYTF.

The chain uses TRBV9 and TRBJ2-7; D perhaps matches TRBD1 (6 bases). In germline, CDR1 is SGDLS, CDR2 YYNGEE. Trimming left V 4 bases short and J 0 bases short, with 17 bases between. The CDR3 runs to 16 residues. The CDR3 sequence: CASSPYRQGSSYEQYF. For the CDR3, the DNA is TGTGCCAGCAGCCCCTACCGGCAGGGGAGCTCCTACGAGCAGTACTTC. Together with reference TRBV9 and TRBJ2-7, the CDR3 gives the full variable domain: DSGVTQTPKHLITATGQRVTLRCSPRSGDLSVYWYQQSLDQGLQFLIQYYNGEERAKGNILERFSAQQFPDLHSELNLSSLELGDSALYFCASSPYRQGSSYEQYFGPGTRLTVT.

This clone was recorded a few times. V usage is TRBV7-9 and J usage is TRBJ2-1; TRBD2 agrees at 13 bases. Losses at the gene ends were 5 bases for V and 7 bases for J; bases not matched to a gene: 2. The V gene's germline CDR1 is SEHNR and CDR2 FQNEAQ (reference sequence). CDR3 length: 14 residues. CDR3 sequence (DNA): TGTGCCAGCAGCCCGACTAGCGGGGGGAATGAGCAGTTCTTC. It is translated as CASSPTSGGNEQFF.

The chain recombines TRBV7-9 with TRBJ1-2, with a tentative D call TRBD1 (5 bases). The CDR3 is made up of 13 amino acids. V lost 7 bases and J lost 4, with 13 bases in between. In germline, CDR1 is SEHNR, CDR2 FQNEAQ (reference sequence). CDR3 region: CASTPTGSYGYTF. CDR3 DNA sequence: TGTGCCAGCACCCCAACAGGCTCCTATGGCTACACCTTC.

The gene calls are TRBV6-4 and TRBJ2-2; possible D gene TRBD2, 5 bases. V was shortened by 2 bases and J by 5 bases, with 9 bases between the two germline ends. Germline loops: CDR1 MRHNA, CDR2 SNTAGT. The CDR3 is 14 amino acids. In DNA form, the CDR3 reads TGTGCCAGCAGTGACGGCTTAGCGACCGGGGAGCTGTTTTTT. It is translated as CASSDGLATGELFF.

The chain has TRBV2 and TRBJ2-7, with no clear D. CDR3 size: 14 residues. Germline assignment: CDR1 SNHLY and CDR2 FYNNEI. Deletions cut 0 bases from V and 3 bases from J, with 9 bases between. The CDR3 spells CASSEAPIGYEQYF. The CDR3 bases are TGTGCCAGCAGTGAAGCGCCGATAGGCTACGAGCAGTACTTC.

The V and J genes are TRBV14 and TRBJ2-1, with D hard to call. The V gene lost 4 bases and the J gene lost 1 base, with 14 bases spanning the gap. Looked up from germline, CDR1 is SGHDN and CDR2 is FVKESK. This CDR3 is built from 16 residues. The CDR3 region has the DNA TGTGCCAGCAGCCCTCCCCTAGTGGGGTCCTACAATGAGCAGTTCTTC. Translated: CASSPPLVGSYNEQFF.

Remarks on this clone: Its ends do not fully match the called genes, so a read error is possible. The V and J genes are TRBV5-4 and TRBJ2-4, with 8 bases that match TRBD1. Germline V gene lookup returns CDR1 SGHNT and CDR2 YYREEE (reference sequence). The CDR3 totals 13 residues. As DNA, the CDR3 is TGTGCCAGCAGCCAAAAGCGGACAGGGACGTCGCACTTC. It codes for CASSQKRTGTSHF.

The CDR3 here is CASSPIDPTDYEQYF. CDR3 in DNA: TGTGCCAGCAGTCCTATAGATCCGACGGACTACGAGCAGTACTTC. The chain has TRBV27 and TRBJ2-7; D remains ambiguous. Germline V gene lookup returns CDR1 MNHEY and CDR2 SMNVEV (reference sequence). Trimming took off 5 bases at V and 3 bases at J, with 17 bases between the two ends. This CDR3 region has 15 residues.

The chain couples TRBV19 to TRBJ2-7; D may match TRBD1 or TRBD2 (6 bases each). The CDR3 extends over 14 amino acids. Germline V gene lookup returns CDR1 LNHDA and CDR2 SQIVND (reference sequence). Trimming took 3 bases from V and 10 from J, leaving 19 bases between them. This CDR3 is CASSIRPTGAEQYF. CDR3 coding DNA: TGTGCCAGTAGTATTCGGCCCACGGGGGCGGAACAGTACTTC.

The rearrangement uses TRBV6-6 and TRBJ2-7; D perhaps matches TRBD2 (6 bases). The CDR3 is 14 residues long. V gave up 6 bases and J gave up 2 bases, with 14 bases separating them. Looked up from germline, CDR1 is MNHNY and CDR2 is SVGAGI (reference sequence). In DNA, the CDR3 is TGTGCCAGCAGCCTCGGGCGGACTACCTACGAGCAGTACTTC. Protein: CASSLGRTTYEQYF.

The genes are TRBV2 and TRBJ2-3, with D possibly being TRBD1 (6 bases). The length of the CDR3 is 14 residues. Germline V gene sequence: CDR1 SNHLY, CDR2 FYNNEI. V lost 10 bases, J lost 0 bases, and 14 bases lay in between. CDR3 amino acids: CATTGTYSTDTQYF. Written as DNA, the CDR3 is TGTGCCACCACGGGGACATATAGCACAGATACGCAGTATTTT.

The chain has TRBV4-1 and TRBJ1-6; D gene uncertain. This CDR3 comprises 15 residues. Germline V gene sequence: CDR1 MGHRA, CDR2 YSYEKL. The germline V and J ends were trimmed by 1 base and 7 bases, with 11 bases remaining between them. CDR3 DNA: TGCGCCAGCAGCCAAGTTTTGCCCACCAATTCACCCCTCCACTTT. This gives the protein CASSQVLPTNSPLHF.

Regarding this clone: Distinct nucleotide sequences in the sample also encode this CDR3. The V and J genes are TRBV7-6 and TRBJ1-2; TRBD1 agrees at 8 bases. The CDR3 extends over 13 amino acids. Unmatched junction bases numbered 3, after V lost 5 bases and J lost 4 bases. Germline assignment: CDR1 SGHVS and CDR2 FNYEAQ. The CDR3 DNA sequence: TGTGCCAGCAGCCCCGGACAGGGCTATGGCTACACCTTC. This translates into CASSPGQGYGYTF.

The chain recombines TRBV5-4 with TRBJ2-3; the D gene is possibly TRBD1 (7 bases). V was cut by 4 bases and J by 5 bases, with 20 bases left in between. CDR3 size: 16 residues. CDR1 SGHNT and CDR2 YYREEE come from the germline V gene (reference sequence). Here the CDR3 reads CASSPGGGGPVDTQYF. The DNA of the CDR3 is TGTGCCAGCAGCCCTGGTGGAGGGGGCCCTGTAGATACGCAGTATTTT.

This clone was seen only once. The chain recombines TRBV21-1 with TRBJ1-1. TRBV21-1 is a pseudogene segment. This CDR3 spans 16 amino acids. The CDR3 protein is CASSKLSDDDYTEAFF. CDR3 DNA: TGTGCCAGCAGCAAACTATCCGACGACGATTACACTGAAGCTTTCTTT.

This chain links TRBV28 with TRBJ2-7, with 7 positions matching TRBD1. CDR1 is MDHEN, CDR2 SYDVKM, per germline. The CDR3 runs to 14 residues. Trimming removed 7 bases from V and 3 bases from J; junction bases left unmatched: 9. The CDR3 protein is CASTPPGQYYEQYF. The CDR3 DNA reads TGTGCCAGCACCCCACCGGGACAGTACTACGAGCAGTACTTC.

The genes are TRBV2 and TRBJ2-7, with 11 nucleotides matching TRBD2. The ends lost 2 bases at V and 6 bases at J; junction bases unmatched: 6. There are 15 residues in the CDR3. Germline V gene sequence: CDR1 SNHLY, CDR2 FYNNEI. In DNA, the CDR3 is TGTGCCAGCAGTGAAAGTAGCGGGAGGGCCGGCGAGCAGTACTTC. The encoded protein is CASSESSGRAGEQYF. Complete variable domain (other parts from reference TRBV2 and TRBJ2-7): EPEVTQTPSHQVTQMGQEVILRCVPISNHLYFYWYRQILGQKVEFLVSFYNNEISEKSEIFDDQFSVERPDGSNFTLKIRSTKLEDSAMYFCASSESSGRAGEQYFGPGTRLTVT.

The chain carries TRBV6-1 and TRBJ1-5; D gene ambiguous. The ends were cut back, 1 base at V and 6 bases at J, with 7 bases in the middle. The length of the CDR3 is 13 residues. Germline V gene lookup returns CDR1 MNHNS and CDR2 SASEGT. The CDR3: CASSEVLSQPQHF. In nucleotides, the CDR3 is TGTGCCAGCAGTGAAGTATTGAGTCAGCCCCAGCATTTT.

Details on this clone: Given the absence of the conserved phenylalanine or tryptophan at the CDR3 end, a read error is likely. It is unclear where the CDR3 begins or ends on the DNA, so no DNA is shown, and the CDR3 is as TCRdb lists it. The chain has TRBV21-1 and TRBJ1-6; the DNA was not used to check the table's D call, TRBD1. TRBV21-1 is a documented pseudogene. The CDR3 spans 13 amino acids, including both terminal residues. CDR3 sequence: CASSLNGRDRISR.

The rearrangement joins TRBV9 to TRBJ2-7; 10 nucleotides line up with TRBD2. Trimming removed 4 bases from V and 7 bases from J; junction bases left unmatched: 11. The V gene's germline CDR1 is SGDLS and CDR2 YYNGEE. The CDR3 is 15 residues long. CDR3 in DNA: TGTGCCAGCAGCCCCCCAGCGGGAGGGCCAGGAGAGCAGTACTTC. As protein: CASSPPAGGPGEQYF.

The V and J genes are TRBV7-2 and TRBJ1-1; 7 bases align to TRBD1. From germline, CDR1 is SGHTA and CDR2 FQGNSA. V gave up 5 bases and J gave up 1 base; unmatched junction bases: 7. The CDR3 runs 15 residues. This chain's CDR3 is CASSPPTGTNTEAFF. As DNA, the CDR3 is TGTGCCAGCAGCCCGCCGACAGGGACGAACACTGAAGCTTTCTTT.

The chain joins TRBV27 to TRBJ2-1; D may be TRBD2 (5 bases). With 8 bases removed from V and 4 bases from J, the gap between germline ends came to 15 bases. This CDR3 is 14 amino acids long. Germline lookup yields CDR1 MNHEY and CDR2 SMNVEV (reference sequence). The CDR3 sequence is CASLSRTGYNEQFF. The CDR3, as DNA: TGTGCCAGCCTAAGCCGGACGGGGTACAATGAGCAGTTCTTC.